This T cell receptor (beta chain) was recorded in a study of response to subunit inactivated influenza vaccine. CDR1 and CDR2 from the germline V gene are LGHNA and YSLEER. V was trimmed by 2 bases and J by 3 bases, leaving 6 bases between them. There are 13 residues in the CDR3. This clonotype appeared a single time. Its specificity is not known. Study-level findings and limits: Seasonal influenza vaccination, on each occasion, was suggested by the authors to recruit few new T cells.

TCRdb used MiXCR to reprocess the RT-PCR reads, holding one entry per CDR3 protein. This sample has roughly 710,000 distinct CDR3 sequences; about 14% occur once, and the top ten carry 7.6%. The J gene is TRBJ2-3, the V gene TRBV4-3; D remains unclear. The receptor was isolated from a man aged 50 to 60 who received an inactivated influenza vaccine. This specimen consisted of PBMCs from blood, obtained 14 to 15 days before vaccination. The CDR3 is CASSQRETDTQYF. In DNA, the CDR3 is TGCGCCAGCAGCCAAAGAGAAACAGATACGCAGTATTTT.